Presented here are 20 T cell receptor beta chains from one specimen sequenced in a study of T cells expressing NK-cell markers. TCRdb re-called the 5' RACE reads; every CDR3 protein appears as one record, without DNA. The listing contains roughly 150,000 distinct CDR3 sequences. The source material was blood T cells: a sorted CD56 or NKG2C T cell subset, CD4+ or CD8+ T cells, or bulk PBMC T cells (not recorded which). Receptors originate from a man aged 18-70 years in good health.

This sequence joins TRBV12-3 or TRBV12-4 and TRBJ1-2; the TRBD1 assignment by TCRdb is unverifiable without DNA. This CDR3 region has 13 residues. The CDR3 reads CASSLSGNYGYTF.

This CDR3 reads CASSIRGENTEAFF. The chain couples TRBV2 to TRBJ1-1; with no DNA, the TCRdb D assignment of TRBD1 cannot be verified. This CDR3 is 14 amino acids long. The germline V gene has CDR1 SNHLY and CDR2 FYNNEI.

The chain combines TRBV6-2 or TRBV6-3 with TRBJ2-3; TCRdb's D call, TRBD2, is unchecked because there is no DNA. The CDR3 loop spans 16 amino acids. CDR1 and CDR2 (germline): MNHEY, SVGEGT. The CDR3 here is CASNGVEREGADTQYF.

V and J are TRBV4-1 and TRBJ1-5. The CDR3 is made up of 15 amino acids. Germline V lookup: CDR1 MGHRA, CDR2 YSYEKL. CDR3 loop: CASSLSEGESQPQHF.

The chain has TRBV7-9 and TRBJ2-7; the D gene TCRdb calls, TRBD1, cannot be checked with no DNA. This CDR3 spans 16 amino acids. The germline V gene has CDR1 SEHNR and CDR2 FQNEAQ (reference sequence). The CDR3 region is CASSARDSPRPYEQYF.

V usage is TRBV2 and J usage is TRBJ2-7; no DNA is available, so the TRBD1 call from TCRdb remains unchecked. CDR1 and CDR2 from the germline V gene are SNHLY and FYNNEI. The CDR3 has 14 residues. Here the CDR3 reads CASRDGATWAEQYF.

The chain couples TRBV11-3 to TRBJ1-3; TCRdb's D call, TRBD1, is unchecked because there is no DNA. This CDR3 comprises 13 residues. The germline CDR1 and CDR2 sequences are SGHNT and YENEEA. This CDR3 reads CASSPDRGFTIYF. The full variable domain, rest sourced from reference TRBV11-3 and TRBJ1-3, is EAGVVQSPRYKIIEKKQPVAFWCNPISGHNTLYWYLQNLGQGPELLIRYENEEAVDDSQLPKDRFSAERLKGVDSTLKIQPAELGDSAVYLCASSPDRGFTIYFGEGSWLTVV.

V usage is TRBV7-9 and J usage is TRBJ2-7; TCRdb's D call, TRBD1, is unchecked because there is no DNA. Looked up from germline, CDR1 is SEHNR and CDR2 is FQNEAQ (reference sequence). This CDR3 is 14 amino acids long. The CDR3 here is CASSPPTGGYEQYF.

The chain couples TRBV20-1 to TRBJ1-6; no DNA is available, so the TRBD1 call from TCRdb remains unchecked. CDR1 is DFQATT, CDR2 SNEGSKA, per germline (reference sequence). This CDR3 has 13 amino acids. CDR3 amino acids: CSATRGANSPLHF.

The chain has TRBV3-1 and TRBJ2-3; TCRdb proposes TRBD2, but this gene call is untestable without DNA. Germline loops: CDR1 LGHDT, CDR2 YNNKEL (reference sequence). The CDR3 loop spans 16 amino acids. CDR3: CASSQAAGRSADTQYF.

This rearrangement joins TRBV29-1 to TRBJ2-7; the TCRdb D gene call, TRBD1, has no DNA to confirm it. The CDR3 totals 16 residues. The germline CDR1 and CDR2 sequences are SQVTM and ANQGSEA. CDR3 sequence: CSVVDPGQGVFYEQYF.

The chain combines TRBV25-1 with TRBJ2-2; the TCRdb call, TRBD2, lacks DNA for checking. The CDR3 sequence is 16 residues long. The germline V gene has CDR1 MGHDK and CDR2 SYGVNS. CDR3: CASSVIAGGPTGELFF.

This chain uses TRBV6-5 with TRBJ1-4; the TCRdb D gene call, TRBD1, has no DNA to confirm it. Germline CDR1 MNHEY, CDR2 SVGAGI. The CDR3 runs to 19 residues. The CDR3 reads CASSYPRTGLPPTNEKLFF.

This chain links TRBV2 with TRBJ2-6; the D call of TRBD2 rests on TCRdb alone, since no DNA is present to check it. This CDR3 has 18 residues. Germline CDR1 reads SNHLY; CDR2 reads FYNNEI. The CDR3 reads CASRAGLAGDSGANVLTF.

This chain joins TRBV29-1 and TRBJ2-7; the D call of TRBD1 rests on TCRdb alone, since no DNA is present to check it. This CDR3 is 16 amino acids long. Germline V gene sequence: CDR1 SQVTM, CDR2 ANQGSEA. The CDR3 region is CSVRRPGPLGAYEQYF.

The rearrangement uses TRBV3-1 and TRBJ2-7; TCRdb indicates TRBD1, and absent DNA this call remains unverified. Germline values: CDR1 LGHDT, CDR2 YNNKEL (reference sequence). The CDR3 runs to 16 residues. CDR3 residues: CASSPTSGPGSYEQYF.

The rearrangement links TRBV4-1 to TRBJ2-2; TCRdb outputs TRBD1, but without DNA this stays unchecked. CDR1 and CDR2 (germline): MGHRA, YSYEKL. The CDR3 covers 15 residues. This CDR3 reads CASSQGDRNTGELFF.

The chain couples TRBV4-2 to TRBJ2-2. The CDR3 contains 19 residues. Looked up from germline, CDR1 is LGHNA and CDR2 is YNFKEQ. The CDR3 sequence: CASSQVQGVRLLNTGELFF.

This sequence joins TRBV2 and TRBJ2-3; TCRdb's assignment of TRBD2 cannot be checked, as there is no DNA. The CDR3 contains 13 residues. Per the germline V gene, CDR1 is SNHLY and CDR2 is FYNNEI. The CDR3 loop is CAPWEGYTDTQYF.

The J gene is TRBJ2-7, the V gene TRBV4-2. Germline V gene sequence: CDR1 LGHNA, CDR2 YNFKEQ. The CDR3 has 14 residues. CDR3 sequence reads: CASSQGGDSYEQYF.